This entry concerns a single TCR beta chain. Its antigen is unknown. The source of the sample is a study of beta chain features in type 1 diabetes. Findings and limits, study-wide: All four CD4+ subsets of Type 1 diabetes patients contained TCRB CDR3s that were moderately but significantly shorter.

The germline gives CDR1 SGHTA, CDR2 FQGNSA. The CDR3 has 15 amino acids. V lost 5 bases, J lost 2 bases, and 6 bases stayed unmatched. TCRB transcripts that were expressed got sequenced, as all of the isolated RNA had been reverse transcribed. Method: immunoSEQ multiplex PCR; TCRdb's copy keeps in-frame clones and lacks some. The top ten clones hold around 0.029% of a sample with more than 250,000 clones, about a fifth of them seen once. The clonotype comes from a woman aged 40 to 55 with type 1 diabetes. Sequences were obtained from naive CD4+ T cells from blood. This chain links TRBV7-2 with TRBJ1-2; TRBD1 matches 9 bases. The CDR3 spells CASSVPQGANYGYTF. CDR3 bases: TGTGCCAGCAGCGTTCCACAGGGGGCGAACTATGGCTACACCTTC.